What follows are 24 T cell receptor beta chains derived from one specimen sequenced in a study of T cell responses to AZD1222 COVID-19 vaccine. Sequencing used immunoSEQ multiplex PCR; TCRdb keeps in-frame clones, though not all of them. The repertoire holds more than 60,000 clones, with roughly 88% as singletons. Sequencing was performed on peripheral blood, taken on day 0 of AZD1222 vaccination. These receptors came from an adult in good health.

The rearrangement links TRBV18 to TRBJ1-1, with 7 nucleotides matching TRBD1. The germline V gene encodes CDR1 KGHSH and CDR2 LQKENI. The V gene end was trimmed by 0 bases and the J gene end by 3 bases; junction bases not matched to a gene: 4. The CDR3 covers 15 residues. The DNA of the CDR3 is TGTGCCAGCTCACCACCGGGACAGAGGCACACTGAAGCTTTCTTT. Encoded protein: CASSPPGQRHTEAFF. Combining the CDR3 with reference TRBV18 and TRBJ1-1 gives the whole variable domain NAGVMQNPRHLVRRRGQEARLRCSPMKGHSHVYWYRQLPEEGLKFMVYLQKENIIDESGMPKERFSAEFPKEGPSILRIQQVVRGDSAAYFCASSPPGQRHTEAFFGQGTRLTVV.

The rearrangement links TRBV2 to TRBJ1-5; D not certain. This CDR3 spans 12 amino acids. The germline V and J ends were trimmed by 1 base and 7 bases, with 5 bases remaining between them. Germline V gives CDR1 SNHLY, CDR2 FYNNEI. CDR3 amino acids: CASSEGVQPQHF. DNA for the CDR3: TGTGCCAGCAGTGAAGGGGTCCAGCCCCAGCATTTT.

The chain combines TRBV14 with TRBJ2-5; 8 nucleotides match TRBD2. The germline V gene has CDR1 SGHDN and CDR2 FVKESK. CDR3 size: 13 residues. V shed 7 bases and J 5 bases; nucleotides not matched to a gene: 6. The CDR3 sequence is CASNRAGGETQYF. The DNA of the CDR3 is TGTGCCAGCAATAGGGCGGGAGGTGAGACCCAGTACTTC.

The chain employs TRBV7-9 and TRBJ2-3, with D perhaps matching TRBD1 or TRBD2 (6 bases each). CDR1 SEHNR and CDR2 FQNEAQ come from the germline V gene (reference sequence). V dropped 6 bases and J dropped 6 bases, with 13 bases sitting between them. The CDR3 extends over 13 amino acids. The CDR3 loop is CASRGAGGDTQYF. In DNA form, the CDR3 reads TGTGCCAGCAGGGGGGCAGGAGGGGATACGCAGTATTTT.

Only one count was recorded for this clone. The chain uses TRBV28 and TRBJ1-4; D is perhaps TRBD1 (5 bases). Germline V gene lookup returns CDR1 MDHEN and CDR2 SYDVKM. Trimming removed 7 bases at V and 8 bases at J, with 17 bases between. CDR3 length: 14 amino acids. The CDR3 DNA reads TGTGCCAGCATCTCGGAGGGGTCAGGAGAAAAACTGTTTTTT. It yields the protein CASISEGSGEKLFF.

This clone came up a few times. The CDR3 bases are TGCGCCAGCAGCCAAGGAGGAATGAACACTGAAGCTTTCTTT. It translates to CASSQGGMNTEAFF. This chain connects TRBV4-3 to TRBJ1-1; D is unresolved. Germline CDR1 is LGHNA and CDR2 is YSLEER. CDR3 length: 14 amino acids. V was clipped by 1 base and J by 0 bases, with 6 bases between them.

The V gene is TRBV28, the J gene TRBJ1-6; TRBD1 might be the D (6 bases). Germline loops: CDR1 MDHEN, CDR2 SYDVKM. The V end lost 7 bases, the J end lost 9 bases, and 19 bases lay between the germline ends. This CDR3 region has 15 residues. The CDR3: CASNRGQLEGSPLHF. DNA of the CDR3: TGTGCCAGCAACCGAGGACAGCTAGAAGGTTCACCCCTCCACTTT.

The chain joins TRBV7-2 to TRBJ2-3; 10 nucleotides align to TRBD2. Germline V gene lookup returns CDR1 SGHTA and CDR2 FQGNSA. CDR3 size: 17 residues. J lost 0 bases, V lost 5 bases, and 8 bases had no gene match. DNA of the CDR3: TGTGCCAGCAGCCCAGCGGGAGGGCCGAGGAGCACAGATACGCAGTATTTT. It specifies CASSPAGGPRSTDTQYF.

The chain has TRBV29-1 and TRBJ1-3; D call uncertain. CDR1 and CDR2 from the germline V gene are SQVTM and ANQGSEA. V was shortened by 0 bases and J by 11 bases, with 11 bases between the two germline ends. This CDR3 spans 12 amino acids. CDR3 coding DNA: TGCAGCGTTGAAGAGTTCGGGGTCGCCATATATTTT. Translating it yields CSVEEFGVAIYF.

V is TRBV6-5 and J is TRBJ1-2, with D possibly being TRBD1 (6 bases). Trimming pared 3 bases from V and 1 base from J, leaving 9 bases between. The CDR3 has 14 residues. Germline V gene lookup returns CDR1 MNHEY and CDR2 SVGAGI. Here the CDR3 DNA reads TGTGCCAGCAGTTATTCAGGGGTTAACTATGGCTACACCTTC. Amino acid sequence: CASSYSGVNYGYTF.

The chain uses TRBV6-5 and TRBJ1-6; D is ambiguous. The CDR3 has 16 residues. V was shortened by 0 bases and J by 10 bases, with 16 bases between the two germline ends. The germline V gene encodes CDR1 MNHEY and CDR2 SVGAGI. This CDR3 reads CASSYSMYALSSPLHF. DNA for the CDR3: TGTGCCAGCAGTTACTCGATGTATGCTCTATCCTCACCCCTCCACTTT.

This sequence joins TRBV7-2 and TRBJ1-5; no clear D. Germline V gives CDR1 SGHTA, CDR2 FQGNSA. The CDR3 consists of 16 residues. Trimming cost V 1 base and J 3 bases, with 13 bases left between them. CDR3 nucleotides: TGTGCCAGCAGCTTAGGCCCTAAGGGAAACAATCAGCCCCAGCATTTT. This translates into CASSLGPKGNNQPQHF.

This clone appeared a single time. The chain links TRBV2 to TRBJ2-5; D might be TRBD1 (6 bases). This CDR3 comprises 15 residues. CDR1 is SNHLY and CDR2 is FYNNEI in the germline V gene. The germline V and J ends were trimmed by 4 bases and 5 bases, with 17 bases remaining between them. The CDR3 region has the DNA TGTGCCAGCAGTGCCCTCGGGACGAGGGGGGAGACCCAGTACTTC. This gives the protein CASSALGTRGETQYF.

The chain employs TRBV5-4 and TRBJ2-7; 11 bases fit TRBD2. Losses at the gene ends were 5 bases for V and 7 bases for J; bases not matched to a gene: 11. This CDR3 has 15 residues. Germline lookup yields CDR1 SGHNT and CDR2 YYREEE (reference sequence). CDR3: CASRPIAGGPGEQYV. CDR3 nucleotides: TGTGCCAGCAGGCCGATAGCGGGAGGGCCAGGAGAGCAGTACGTC.

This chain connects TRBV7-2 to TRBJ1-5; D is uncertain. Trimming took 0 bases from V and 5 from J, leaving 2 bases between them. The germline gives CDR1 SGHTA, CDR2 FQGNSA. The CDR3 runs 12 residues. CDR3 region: CASSLADQPQHF. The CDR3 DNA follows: TGTGCCAGCAGCTTAGCGGATCAGCCCCAGCATTTT.

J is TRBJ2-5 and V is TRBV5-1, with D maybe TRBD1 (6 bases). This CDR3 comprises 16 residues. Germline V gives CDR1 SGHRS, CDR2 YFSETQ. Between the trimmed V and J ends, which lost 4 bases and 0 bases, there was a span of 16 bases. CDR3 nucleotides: TGCGCCAGCAGCCCCGTCGTCAGGGGCTACCAAGAGACCCAGTACTTC. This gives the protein CASSPVVRGYQETQYF.

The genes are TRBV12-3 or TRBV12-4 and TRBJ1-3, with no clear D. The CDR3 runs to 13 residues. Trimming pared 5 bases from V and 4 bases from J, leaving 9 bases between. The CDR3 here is CASSLGQGNTIYF. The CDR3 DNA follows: TGTGCCAGCAGTCTCGGGCAGGGAAACACCATATATTTT.

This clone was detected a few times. The CDR3 here is CASRRGQGDYYGYTF. Written as DNA, the CDR3 is TGTGCCAGCAGGCGAGGGCAGGGGGACTACTATGGCTACACCTTC. The J gene is TRBJ1-2, the V gene TRBV9; 7 bases are a match to TRBD1. Trimming cost V 5 bases and J 3 bases; bases outside gene matches: 10. Germline CDR1 SGDLS, CDR2 YYNGEE. The CDR3 is made up of 15 amino acids.

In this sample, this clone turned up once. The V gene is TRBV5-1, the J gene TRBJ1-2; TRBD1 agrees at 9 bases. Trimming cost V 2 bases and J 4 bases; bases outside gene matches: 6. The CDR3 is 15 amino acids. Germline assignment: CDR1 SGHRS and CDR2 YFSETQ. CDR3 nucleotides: TGCGCCAGCAGCTTCCTCTCGACAGGGGGCTATGGCTACACCTTC. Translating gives CASSFLSTGGYGYTF.

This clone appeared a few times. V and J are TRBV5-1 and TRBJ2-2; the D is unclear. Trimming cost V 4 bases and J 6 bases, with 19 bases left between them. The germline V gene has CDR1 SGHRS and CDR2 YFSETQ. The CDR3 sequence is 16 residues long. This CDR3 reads CASSKEPSVAPGELFF. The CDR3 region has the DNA TGCGCCAGCAGCAAGGAGCCCTCGGTTGCCCCCGGGGAGCTGTTTTTT.

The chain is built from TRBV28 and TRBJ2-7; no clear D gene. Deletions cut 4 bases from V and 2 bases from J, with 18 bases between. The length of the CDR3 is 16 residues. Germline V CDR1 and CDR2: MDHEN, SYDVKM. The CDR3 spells CASSSPWTGLAYEQYF. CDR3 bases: TGTGCCAGCAGTTCCCCCTGGACGGGTTTAGCCTACGAGCAGTACTTC.

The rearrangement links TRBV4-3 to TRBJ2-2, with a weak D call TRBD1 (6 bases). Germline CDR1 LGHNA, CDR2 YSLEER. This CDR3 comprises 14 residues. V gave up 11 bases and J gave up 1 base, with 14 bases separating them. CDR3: CASQPGQNTGELFF. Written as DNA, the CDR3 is TGCGCCTCTCAACCGGGACAGAACACCGGGGAGCTGTTTTTT.

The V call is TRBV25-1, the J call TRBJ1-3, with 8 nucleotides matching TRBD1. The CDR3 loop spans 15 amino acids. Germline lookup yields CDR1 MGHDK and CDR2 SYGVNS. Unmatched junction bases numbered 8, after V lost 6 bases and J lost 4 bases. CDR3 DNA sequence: TGTGCCAGCAGGACCTCAGGGGGCGGGGGAAACACCATATATTTT. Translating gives CASRTSGGGGNTIYF.

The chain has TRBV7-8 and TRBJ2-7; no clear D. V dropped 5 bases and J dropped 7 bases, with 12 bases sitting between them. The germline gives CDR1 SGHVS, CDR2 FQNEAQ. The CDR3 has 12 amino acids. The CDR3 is CASSLPMGEQYV. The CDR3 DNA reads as TGTGCCAGCAGCCTCCCGATGGGGGAGCAGTACGTC.